Listed here is a single TCR beta chain. Its antigen is not identified. The data are from a study of post-analysis software for immune sequencing data. Study-wide results and caveats: In patients, about 5 TRBV segments were more frequent than in controls, with TRBV5-6, TRBV5-1 and TRBV20-1 among them.

V was clipped by 0 bases and J by 1 base, with 19 bases between them. There are 19 residues in the CDR3. From germline, CDR1 is MNHEY and CDR2 SVGAGI. Presence of unique molecular identifiers characterized the TCR beta cDNA libraries. TCRdb called the PCR reads again in MiXCR, with one record for every CDR3 protein. The sample records hundreds of thousands of distinct CDR3 sequences, 59% being singletons. The chain carries TRBV6-5 and TRBJ1-5, with D tentatively TRBD1 (6 bases). This clonotype originated in a girl aged 2-10 years with multiple sclerosis. The specimen sequenced was blood. In nucleotides, the CDR3 is TGTGCCAGCAGTTACTCCGGTAGGGGGGGCAATCGGAGCAATCAGCCCCAGCATTTT. Translating it yields CASSYSGRGGNRSNQPQHF.